This TCR beta chain was captured by sequencing in a study of CD8+ T cells in alopecia areata. The CDR3 runs 15 residues. Germline CDR1 reads SNHLY; CDR2 reads FYNNEI. Trimming cost V 3 bases and J 6 bases; bases outside gene matches: 6. Both peripheral blood and punch biopsies of lesional scalp skin were obtained from patients who had alopecia areata. Investigators isolated RNA and reverse transcribed it into cDNA to act as the sequencing template. Assay: immunoSEQ multiplex PCR; the TCRdb copy retains only in-frame clones and omits some. The table shows some 10,000 clones, with approximately 61% occurring only once.

This receptor was taken from a human donor with alopecia areata. The chain links TRBV2 to TRBJ2-5; 11 bases fit TRBD2. Sequencing was performed on skin. CDR3 nucleotide sequence: TGTGCCAGCAGTGAGCCTAGCGGGGGGCAAAAGACCCAGTACTTC. Residues: CASSEPSGGQKTQYF.